This is a list of T cell receptor beta chains from one sample in a study of CD8+ T cells in alopecia areata. Sequencing was performed with immunoSEQ multiplex PCR; in TCRdb, only in-frame clones are kept and a portion is missing. The profile shows 110,000 or so clones, less than 60% of them singletons. Sequences were derived from CD4+ T cells sorted from blood, sampled at week 24, from a patient treated with tofacitinib. The receptor source for this set is a human donor with alopecia areata. CDR3s include the opening cysteine and the closing phenylalanine or tryptophan. D genes are given only for firm matches. Clone size is not always given. Where it is, it says once, few, many or a class for expanded clones.

d_gene	j_gene	len	abundance	v_gene	CDR3aa	CDR3nt
-	TRBJ1-5	15	-	TRBV7-9	CASSSLGGSNQPQHF	TGTGCCAGCAGCTCCCTAGGGGGTAGCAATCAGCCCCAGCATTTT
-	TRBJ1-1	10	-	TRBV29-1	CSVDRTEAFF	TGCAGCGTTGATCGGACTGAAGCTTTCTTT
TRBD1	TRBJ2-7	15	-	TRBV27	CASRLQGAMTYEQYF	TGTGCCAGCAGACTACAGGGGGCGATGACCTACGAGCAGTACTTC
-	TRBJ1-2	15	-	TRBV30	CAWSVQSGGQDGYTF	TGTGCCTGGAGTGTACAGTCCGGGGGGCAAGATGGCTACACCTTC
-	TRBJ1-1	13	-	TRBV5-1	CASSSQGNTEAFF	TGCGCCAGCAGCTCACAGGGGAACACTGAAGCTTTCTTT
TRBD2	TRBJ2-3	15	-	TRBV18	CASSTGTSGADTQYF	TGTGCCAGCTCAACCGGGACTAGCGGTGCAGATACGCAGTATTTT
-	TRBJ1-1	15	-	TRBV7-2	CASSPMRRENTEAFF	TGTGCCAGCAGCCCTATGCGGCGGGAGAACACTGAAGCTTTCTTT
TRBD1	TRBJ2-5	18	-	TRBV5-6	CASSPLPGQGGRVETQYF	TGTGCCAGCAGCCCCCTTCCGGGACAGGGAGGTCGTGTAGAGACCCAGTACTTC
TRBD2	TRBJ2-1	16	few	TRBV27	CARVRSGAGDYNEQFF	TGTGCCAGAGTCCGGTCCGGGGCGGGGGATTACAATGAGCAGTTCTTC
-	TRBJ2-2	14	once	TRBV7-8	CASNRGWGTGELFF	TGTGCCAGCAACCGGGGGTGGGGCACCGGGGAGCTGTTTTTT
-	TRBJ2-5	12	few	TRBV2	CASRTDQETQYF	TGTGCCAGCAGGACGGACCAAGAGACCCAGTACTTC
TRBD1	TRBJ2-7	13	-	TRBV14	CASSRTGYLEQYF	TGTGCCAGCAGCCGGACAGGGTACCTCGAGCAGTACTTC
TRBD1	TRBJ2-1	12	-	TRBV12-5	CATGQGWNEQFF	TGTGCTACCGGACAGGGATGGAATGAGCAGTTCTTC
-	TRBJ2-3	11	-	TRBV7-9	CASRSADTQYF	TGTGCCAGCAGAAGCGCAGATACGCAGTATTTT
-	TRBJ2-7	12	-	TRBV2	CASSPQVVEQYF	TGTGCCAGCAGTCCCCAGGTAGTCGAGCAGTACTTC
TRBD1	TRBJ2-3	15	-	TRBV10-3	CASSRGQGGTDTQYF	TGTGCCAGCAGCAGGGGACAGGGGGGAACAGATACGCAGTATTTT
-	TRBJ1-5	13	few	TRBV18	CASAPSGDQPQHF	TGTGCCAGCGCCCCCTCGGGGGATCAGCCCCAGCATTTT
-	TRBJ1-5	17	-	TRBV4-1	CASSQVTGRGGNQPQHF	TGCGCCAGCAGCCAAGTTACGGGCAGGGGAGGCAATCAGCCCCAGCATTTT
TRBD2	TRBJ2-1	16	-	TRBV7-2	CASRGLAGGYLNEQFF	TGTGCCAGCAGAGGACTAGCGGGGGGTTACCTCAATGAGCAGTTCTTC
-	TRBJ1-4	12	-	TRBV7-9	CASSLGQEKLFF	TGTGCCAGCAGCTTAGGACAGGAAAAACTGTTTTTT
TRBD1	TRBJ1-5	14	-	TRBV6-1	CASSGQGAYQPQHF	TGTGCCAGCAGTGGGCAGGGGGCTTACCAGCCCCAGCATTTT
-	TRBJ2-5	15	-	TRBV25-1	CASSASSSPEETQYF	TGTGCCAGCAGTGCAAGCTCAAGCCCCGAAGAGACCCAGTACTTC
-	TRBJ2-2	12	few	TRBV30	CAWSMVAGELFF	TGTGCCTGGAGTATGGTTGCCGGGGAGCTGTTTTTT
-	TRBJ2-7	13	-	TRBV7-2	CASSLGGTYEQYF	TGTGCCAGCAGCTTGGGGGGTACCTACGAGCAGTACTTC
TRBD1	TRBJ1-2	14	-	TRBV7-8	CASSATGGDYGYTF	TGTGCCAGCAGCGCGACAGGGGGCGACTATGGCTACACCTTC
-	TRBJ1-1	13	-	TRBV29-1	CSVVRNRDGEAFF	TGCAGCGTTGTGAGGAACCGGGACGGGGAAGCTTTCTTT
-	TRBJ2-2	14	-	TRBV23-1	CASSQSKEAGELFF	TGCGCCAGCAGTCAATCTAAAGAAGCCGGGGAGCTGTTTTTT
-	TRBJ2-2	13	-	TRBV29-1	CSVGRVLGGELFF	TGCAGCGTTGGACGGGTCTTAGGCGGGGAGCTGTTTTTT
-	TRBJ1-1	14	few	TRBV6-6	CASSSGSTKREAFF	TGTGCCAGCAGCTCCGGATCGACCAAGCGTGAAGCTTTCTTT
TRBD1	TRBJ2-3	17	-	TRBV18	CASSPPVTGAGTDTQYF	TGTGCCAGCTCACCACCGGTGACAGGGGCTGGGACAGATACGCAGTATTTT
-	TRBJ2-7	15	-	TRBV27	CASSLAGQGSYEQYF	TGTGCCAGCAGTTTAGCTGGGCAGGGCTCCTACGAGCAGTACTTC
TRBD2	TRBJ2-2	14	-	TRBV29-1	CSASLAGGTGELFF	TGCAGCGCATCACTAGCGGGGGGCACCGGGGAGCTGTTTTTT
-	TRBJ2-7	13	-	TRBV30	CAWSESDDYEQYF	TGTGCCTGGAGTGAGTCAGATGACTACGAGCAGTACTTC
TRBD2	TRBJ2-1	12	once	TRBV2	CASSEVLAGQFF	TGTGCCAGCAGTGAAGTACTAGCGGGGCAGTTCTTC
-	TRBJ2-1	14	-	TRBV4-1	CASSQASLTNEQFF	TGCGCCAGCAGCCAAGCTAGCCTAACCAATGAGCAGTTCTTC
-	TRBJ1-2	13	-	TRBV28	CASSGGPGLRYTF	TGTGCCAGCAGTGGAGGTCCCGGGCTAAGGTACACCTTC
-	TRBJ1-1	13	-	TRBV30	CAWSVGLNTEAFF	TGTGCCTGGAGTGTAGGTCTGAACACTGAAGCTTTCTTT
TRBD2	TRBJ2-3	15	once	TRBV7-2	CASSFGLAGPDTQYF	TGTGCCAGCAGCTTCGGACTAGCGGGTCCAGATACGCAGTATTTT
TRBD1	TRBJ1-2	14	-	TRBV4-2	CASSPGQGNYGYTF	TGTGCCAGCAGCCCGGGACAGGGGAACTATGGCTACACCTTC
-	TRBJ2-2	14	few	TRBV4-2	CASSLTTWTGELFF	TGTGCCAGCAGCCTAACAACTTGGACCGGGGAGCTGTTTTTT
-	TRBJ2-1	16	-	TRBV5-1	CASSLTSLGSYNEQFF	TGCGCCAGCAGCTTGACTAGCCTAGGGTCCTACAATGAGCAGTTCTTC
TRBD1	TRBJ1-5	14	few	TRBV30	CAWSLGTGNQPQHF	TGTGCCTGGAGTTTAGGGACAGGGAATCAGCCCCAGCATTTT
TRBD2	TRBJ2-7	14	-	TRBV30	CAWAVGGGTYEQYF	TGTGCCTGGGCCGTAGGCGGGGGGACCTACGAGCAGTACTTC
-	TRBJ2-7	14	few	TRBV4-3	CASSQDRGAREQYF	TGCGCCAGCAGCCAAGATCGGGGGGCACGGGAGCAGTACTTC
-	TRBJ2-3	13	-	TRBV7-9	CASSFSGGDTQYF	TGTGCCAGCAGCTTTTCCGGGGGAGATACGCAGTATTTT
TRBD1	TRBJ1-5	13	few	TRBV27	CASSQQGNQPQHF	TGTGCCAGCAGCCAACAGGGGAATCAGCCCCAGCATTTT
-	TRBJ2-5	15	few	TRBV15	CATSTRPHREETQYF	TGTGCCACCAGCACTAGGCCGCACAGGGAAGAGACCCAGTACTTC
TRBD1	TRBJ2-2	14	few	TRBV7-2	CASWTGSNTGELFF	TGTGCCAGCTGGACAGGGTCGAACACCGGGGAGCTGTTTTTT
-	TRBJ1-1	14	-	TRBV29-1	CSVDKAGQNTEAFF	TGCAGCGTTGATAAGGCAGGGCAGAACACTGAAGCTTTCTTT
TRBD1	TRBJ2-1	15	-	TRBV15	CATSKGQGISNEQFF	TGTGCCACCAGCAAAGGACAGGGGATCAGCAATGAGCAGTTCTTC
-	TRBJ1-2	15	few	TRBV7-2	CASSPRGDNVYGYTF	TGTGCCAGCAGCCCCCGGGGGGACAACGTCTATGGCTACACCTTC
TRBD1	TRBJ1-2	15	once	TRBV9	CASSAGTVINYGYTF	TGTGCCAGCAGCGCCGGGACAGTAATTAACTATGGCTACACCTTC
-	TRBJ2-1	13	-	TRBV7-2	CASSREVGNEQFF	TGTGCCAGCTCCCGCGAGGTGGGGAATGAGCAGTTCTTC
-	TRBJ1-4	15	-	TRBV6-1	CASSSTWTANEKLFF	TGTGCCAGCAGTTCCACCTGGACAGCTAATGAAAAACTGTTTTTT
-	TRBJ2-1	14	few	TRBV23-1	CARRRGGSYNEQFF	TGCGCCAGACGAAGGGGGGGGTCCTACAATGAGCAGTTCTTC
-	TRBJ2-7	15	few	TRBV7-9	CASSRTDSLGYEQYF	TGTGCCAGCAGCCGAACGGACTCCCTCGGATACGAGCAGTACTTC
-	TRBJ2-3	16	-	TRBV7-2	CASSPRAGAPTDTQYF	TGTGCCAGCAGCCCTCGGGCGGGGGCCCCCACAGATACGCAGTATTTT
TRBD1	TRBJ2-5	14	few	TRBV15	CATSRTGVAETQYF	TGTGCCACCAGCAGGACAGGGGTAGCGGAGACCCAGTACTTC
-	TRBJ1-2	13	few	TRBV29-1	CSVGELTNYGYTF	TGCAGCGTTGGGGAGCTAACTAACTATGGCTACACCTTC
-	TRBJ2-5	13	few	TRBV6-6	CAVSGEVWETQYF	TGTGCCGTCTCAGGGGAGGTTTGGGAGACCCAGTACTTC